One sample yielded the 23 T cell receptor beta chains listed below, sequenced in a study of T cells in Graves' hyperthyroidism and ophthalmopathy. TCR beta CDR3 regions were amplified from RNA. The HTBI primer set was used in a first-round RT-PCR of the TCR CDR3. Each CDR3 protein gets one entry after TCRdb re-called the multiplex PCR reads with MiXCR. The data show roughly 720,000 distinct CDR3 sequences, roughly 17% seen once. Sequenced: blood. The receptors shown here come from a man between 50 and 59 years old with Graves' hyperthyroidism.

This chain uses TRBV2 with TRBJ1-1; D gene ambiguous. CDR3 size: 15 residues. Trimming took 0 bases from V and 0 from J, leaving 8 bases between them. The germline V gene encodes CDR1 SNHLY and CDR2 FYNNEI. The CDR3 nucleotides read TGTGCCAGCAGTGAAGCTCCGGGCATGAACACTGAAGCTTTCTTT. Encoded protein: CASSEAPGMNTEAFF.

In this sample, this clonotype turned up a few times. The chain employs TRBV29-1 and TRBJ1-5, with a weak D call TRBD1 (6 bases). V gave up 4 bases and J gave up 6 bases, with 13 bases separating them. The CDR3 is made up of 13 amino acids. The germline gives CDR1 SQVTM, CDR2 ANQGSEA. For the CDR3, the DNA is TGCAGCGTTGGGAACAGGGCGGGTCAGCCCCAGCATTTT. Its protein product is CSVGNRAGQPQHF.

The chain recombines TRBV6-1 with TRBJ1-4; perhaps TRBD1 as D (6 bases). V lost 8 bases and J 5 bases, leaving 12 bases between the germline ends. The CDR3 covers 13 residues. CDR1 and CDR2 (germline): MNHNS, SASEGT. The CDR3 nucleotides are TGTGCCAGCTACGGCAGGGGAAATGAAAAACTGTTTTTT. Amino acid sequence: CASYGRGNEKLFF.

With regard to this clonotype: Germline is not matched at one junction end, which may reflect a read error. CDR3 bases: TGTGTCAGCAGCTATTACAGGAGTGGTGAGCAGTTCTTC. This encodes CVSSYYRSGEQFF. The chain uses TRBV12-3 or TRBV12-4 and TRBJ2-1; perhaps TRBD1 as D (5 bases). The CDR3 covers 13 residues.

V is TRBV29-1 and J is TRBJ2-7, with D unclear. This CDR3 region has 12 residues. Trimming cost V 3 bases and J 0 bases, with 6 bases left between them. The germline CDR1 and CDR2 sequences are SQVTM and ANQGSEA. The CDR3 reads CSVDYGSYEQYF. In DNA, the CDR3 is TGCAGCGTTGATTACGGCTCCTACGAGCAGTACTTC.

This clonotype occurred many times. The chain carries TRBV6-1 and TRBJ2-7; D possibly corresponds to TRBD1 (6 bases). The CDR3 totals 15 residues. CDR1 is MNHNS and CDR2 is SASEGT in the germline V gene. Trimming pared 8 bases from V and 3 bases from J, leaving 20 bases between. The CDR3, as DNA: TGTGCCAGCCTCGAAAGGGGGTTAGCCTACTACGAGCAGTACTTC. Translating gives CASLERGLAYYEQYF.

This chain connects TRBV28 to TRBJ2-7; a weak D match, TRBD1 (6 bases). The CDR3 is made up of 11 amino acids. Germline V gene sequence: CDR1 MDHEN, CDR2 SYDVKM. Trimming took off 11 bases at V and 7 bases at J, with 15 bases between the two ends. The chain's CDR3 is CAGGVQGEQYF. In DNA, the CDR3 is TGTGCCGGTGGGGTTCAGGGGGAGCAGTACTTC.

This clonotype was recorded many times. The chain combines TRBV10-3 with TRBJ2-1; D may be TRBD2 (6 bases). Germline V gene sequence: CDR1 ENHRY, CDR2 SYGVKD. The CDR3 loop spans 13 amino acids. The germline V and J ends were trimmed by 6 bases and 8 bases, with 14 bases remaining between them. CDR3 protein: CAISRDLNDEQFF. CDR3 DNA sequence: TGTGCCATCAGCCGGGACTTGAACGATGAGCAGTTCTTC.

The chain carries TRBV15 and TRBJ2-1; 12 bases are a match to TRBD2. The CDR3 runs to 16 residues. Germline trimming cut 1 base from V and 2 bases from J; bases unmatched to any gene: 0. Germline V gives CDR1 LNHNV, CDR2 YYDKDF (reference sequence). Written as DNA, the CDR3 is TGTGCCACCAGCAGAGCTAGCGGGAGGGCCTACAATGAGCAGTTCTTC. It encodes CATSRASGRAYNEQFF.

This clonotype was found many times. The CDR3 spells CASRLHRGFQETQYF. CDR3 sequence (DNA): TGCGCCAGCAGATTACATCGGGGGTTCCAAGAGACCCAGTACTTC. The chain recombines TRBV5-1 with TRBJ2-5; possible D gene TRBD2, 6 bases. This CDR3 has 15 amino acids. Trimming shortened V by 5 bases and J by 1 base, and 15 bases separated the two germline ends. Germline loops: CDR1 SGHRS, CDR2 YFSETQ.

This clonotype was seen ten or more times. The V and J genes are TRBV14 and TRBJ1-2; D gene unclear. Deletions cut 3 bases from V and 8 bases from J, with 16 bases between. There are 14 residues in the CDR3. CDR1 and CDR2 (germline): SGHDN, FVKESK. CDR3: CASSHSLDPLGYTF. In nucleotides, the CDR3 is TGTGCCAGCAGCCATTCTCTCGACCCACTGGGCTACACCTTC.

This clonotype was observed at least ten times. The chain uses TRBV11-2 and TRBJ2-7; D might be TRBD1 (6 bases). Trimming stripped 4 bases from V and 2 bases from J, with 15 bases between. This CDR3 has 15 residues. Germline-derived CDR1 and CDR2 are SGHAT and FQNNGV. CDR3: CASSSHRDLPYEQYF. The CDR3 bases are TGTGCCAGCAGCTCGCACAGGGACCTACCCTACGAGCAGTACTTC. Using reference TRBV11-2 and TRBJ2-7 for the parts outside the CDR3, the full variable domain is EAGVAQSPRYKIIEKRQSVAFWCNPISGHATLYWYQQILGQGPKLLIQFQNNGVVDDSQLPKDRFSAERLKGVDSTLKIQPAKLEDSAVYLCASSSHRDLPYEQYFGPGTRLTVT.

There are many counts of this clonotype. The V and J genes are TRBV7-2 and TRBJ2-3; a weak D match, TRBD2 (6 bases). Germline CDR1 reads SGHTA; CDR2 reads FQGNSA. V was shortened by 3 bases and J by 0 bases, with 10 bases between the two germline ends. This CDR3 region has 15 residues. Here the CDR3 reads CASSLPGTSTDTQYF. CDR3 in DNA: TGTGCCAGCAGCTTGCCAGGGACTAGCACAGATACGCAGTATTTT.

This chain connects TRBV30 to TRBJ1-3; no clear D gene. Trimming took off 2 bases at V and 2 bases at J, with 25 bases between the two ends. Germline V gene data show CDR1 as GTSNPN and CDR2 as SVGIG (reference sequence). The CDR3 has 19 amino acids. CDR3 amino acids: CAWSLIINDGVYTGNTIYF. CDR3 nucleotide sequence: TGTGCCTGGAGTCTCATCATCAATGACGGAGTGTACACTGGAAACACCATATATTTT.

The sample holds many counts of this clonotype. The chain combines TRBV7-2 with TRBJ2-3; tentative D call: TRBD2 (5 bases). Trimming removed 6 bases at V and 6 bases at J, with 16 bases between. CDR1 is SGHTA, CDR2 FQGNSA, per germline. The CDR3 is 14 residues long. The CDR3 DNA is TGTGCCAGCAGACCCGGACTTCCCGCGGATACGCAGTATTTT. Translated: CASRPGLPADTQYF.

This clonotype was seen at least ten times. The chain is built from TRBV10-3 and TRBJ2-5, with D uncertain. Looked up from germline, CDR1 is ENHRY and CDR2 is SYGVKD. Trimming took 0 bases from V and 9 from J, leaving 17 bases between them. There are 15 residues in the CDR3. CDR3 loop: CAISESTHTRPAQYF. The CDR3 DNA sequence: TGTGCCATCAGTGAGTCGACTCATACGAGACCGGCCCAGTACTTC.

J is TRBJ2-5 and V is TRBV7-9, with D tentatively TRBD1 (7 bases). Germline CDR1 reads SEHNR; CDR2 reads FQNEAQ (reference sequence). CDR3 length equals 16 residues. Deletions cut 1 base from V and 0 bases from J, with 12 bases between. CDR3 bases: TGTGCCAGCAGCTTAGTCGGGGGACAGAACCAAGAGACCCAGTACTTC. It yields the protein CASSLVGGQNQETQYF. The full variable domain, completed using reference TRBV7-9 and TRBJ2-5, is DTGVSQNPRHKITKRGQNVTFRCDPISEHNRLYWYRQTLGQGPEFLTYFQNEAQLEKSRLLSDRFSAERPKGSFSTLEIQRTEQGDSAMYLCASSLVGGQNQETQYFGPGTRLLVL.

There are a few counts of this clonotype. The chain recombines TRBV28 with TRBJ2-4; 8 positions agree with TRBD1. Trimming at V came to 1 base and at J to 8 bases, leaving 7 bases not matched to a gene. The CDR3 has 15 residues. Germline-derived CDR1 and CDR2 are MDHEN and SYDVKM. CDR3 DNA: TGTGCCAGCAGTTTATCTCAGGGGGCCCCTCACATTCAGTACTTC. Encoded protein: CASSLSQGAPHIQYF.

This clonotype was seen more than once but under ten times. The rearrangement uses TRBV20-1 and TRBJ2-5; 7 bases map to TRBD2. The germline V gene encodes CDR1 DFQATT and CDR2 SNEGSKA (reference sequence). The CDR3 is 15 amino acids. Losses at the gene ends were 6 bases for V and 5 bases for J; bases not matched to a gene: 15. The CDR3 DNA is TGCAGTGCCCCCCCATCCGGGAGGCCCCAGGAGACCCAGTACTTC. Its protein product is CSAPPSGRPQETQYF.

As to this clonotype: It may be a read error: a sequence one base away is much more abundant. V gene TRBV7-9 combines with J gene TRBJ2-3; D is unclear. V lost 1 base and J lost 4, with 6 bases in between. The CDR3 sequence is 13 residues long. From germline, CDR1 is SEHNR and CDR2 FQNEAQ (reference sequence). In DNA, the CDR3 is TGTGCCAGCAGCTTAGAAAGCTCAGATACGCAGTATTTT. Protein product: CASSLESSDTQYF.

Many counts were recorded for this clonotype. This rearrangement joins TRBV12-3 or TRBV12-4 to TRBJ2-1; D is possibly TRBD2 (5 bases). Trimming removed 5 bases at V and 0 bases at J, with 11 bases between. The CDR3 length is 15 residues. The CDR3 nucleotides are TGTGCCAGCAGTGACTACGGGAACTCCTACAATGAGCAGTTCTTC. Its protein product is CASSDYGNSYNEQFF.

This clonotype was seen repeatedly, ten times or more. The rearrangement links TRBV12-3 or TRBV12-4 to TRBJ2-3; 8 bases align to TRBD2. V shed 3 bases and J 3 bases; nucleotides not matched to a gene: 5. The CDR3 contains 15 residues. The CDR3 reads CASSFSGGPTDTQYF. CDR3 DNA sequence: TGTGCCAGCAGTTTTTCGGGAGGGCCGACAGATACGCAGTATTTT.

This clonotype has at least ten counts. The V call is TRBV27, the J call TRBJ1-1; D may be TRBD1 (5 bases). V lost 3 bases, J lost 6 bases, and 14 bases lay in between. The CDR3 spans 14 residues. The V gene's germline CDR1 is MNHEY and CDR2 SMNVEV (reference sequence). The CDR3 is CASSFGQGVSEAFF. CDR3 DNA: TGTGCCAGCAGTTTTGGGCAGGGAGTCTCTGAAGCTTTCTTT.